A selection of T cell receptor beta chains follows, all from one sample in a study of blood T cell repertoires in COVID-19. Sequencing used immunoSEQ multiplex PCR; TCRdb keeps in-frame clones, though not all of them. The profile shows around 190,000 clones, about 75% of them singletons. The material sequenced was peripheral blood. The receptor set was obtained from a woman between 50 and 59 years old with active or convalescent COVID-19. Each CDR3 is given with its conserved first and last residue. A D gene is named only where the DNA matches it firmly. Not all rows give a size; the values are once, few, many and, for expanded clones, a class.

V gene,CDR3 length,D gene,J gene,clone size,CDR3 DNA,CDR3 protein
TRBV30,15,TRBD1,TRBJ1-1,NA,TGTGCCTCGGACAGGGGTAAGTTGGTAAACACTGAAGCTTTCTTT,CASDRGKLVNTEAFF
TRBV7-2,14,NA,TRBJ2-7,NA,TGTGCCAGCAGCTTTTTTGGCGGTCGCTACGAGCAGTACTTC,CASSFFGGRYEQYF
TRBV25-1,13,NA,TRBJ2-2,once,TGTGCCAGCACCTACAGGAACACCGGGGAGCTGTTTTTT,CASTYRNTGELFF
TRBV7-2,13,TRBD1,TRBJ1-1,NA,TGTGCCAGCAAAACAGGGGACTACACTGAAGCTTTCTTT,CASKTGDYTEAFF
TRBV30,13,NA,TRBJ2-3,NA,TGTGCCTCCCGGGGAGCCCCCACAGATACGCAGTATTTT,CASRGAPTDTQYF
TRBV5-1,13,NA,TRBJ1-4,NA,TGCGCCAGCAGCTTTCTCCCGGGTGAAAAACTGTTTTTT,CASSFLPGEKLFF
TRBV10-3,13,NA,TRBJ1-2,NA,TGTGCCATCAGTGAAGAGGGCAGAACCGGCTACACCTTC,CAISEEGRTGYTF
TRBV7-8,13,NA,TRBJ1-1,NA,TGTGCCAGCAGCATCAGACCGGGAACTGAAGCTTTCTTT,CASSIRPGTEAFF
TRBV28,16,NA,TRBJ1-4,once,TGTGCCAGCAGTTCCCGATCGAGGGCATGGGATGAAAAACTGTTTTTT,CASSSRSRAWDEKLFF
TRBV7-2,16,NA,TRBJ1-6,NA,TGTGCCAGCAGCCCCGCGTTGGGGGGCTATAATTCACCCCTCCACTTT,CASSPALGGYNSPLHF
TRBV25-1,15,NA,TRBJ2-7,NA,TGTGCCAGCACCTGGGGATCAGAAGGGGTCCACGAGCAGTACTTC,CASTWGSEGVHEQYF
TRBV19,19,TRBD1,TRBJ1-5,NA,TGTGCCAGTAGTATAGAGAGCGGGCAGGGGGCGCCGAGCAATCAGCCCCAGCATTTT,CASSIESGQGAPSNQPQHF
TRBV18,16,NA,TRBJ1-5,NA,TGTGCCAGCTCACCCGAGACAGGAAGGTCCCATCAGCCCCAGCATTTT,CASSPETGRSHQPQHF
TRBV30,11,NA,TRBJ1-2,NA,TGTGCCTGGGGGGGAGGGAGTGGTTACACCTTC,CAWGGGSGYTF
TRBV5-1,19,TRBD2,TRBJ2-7,NA,TGCGCCAGCAGCTTGGCCGGGACTAGCGGGGGGCCTCTAATCTACGAGCAGTACTTC,CASSLAGTSGGPLIYEQYF
TRBV29-1,13,NA,TRBJ2-2,NA,TGCAGCGTTACTCTCATGAACACCGGGGAGCTGTTTTTT,CSVTLMNTGELFF
TRBV30,16,TRBD2,TRBJ2-3,NA,TGTGCCTGGAGGTCCTGGACTAGCGGTCTCACAGATACGCAGTATTTT,CAWRSWTSGLTDTQYF
TRBV18,15,NA,TRBJ2-7,NA,TGTGCCAGCTCACCAGGTAGCGGAAGCTCCTACGAGCAGTACTTC,CASSPGSGSSYEQYF
TRBV6-2/TRBV6-3,12,NA,TRBJ2-7,NA,TGTGCCAGCAGTTACCCCACCTACGAGCAGTACTTC,CASSYPTYEQYF
TRBV5-1,15,TRBD1,TRBJ1-6,once,TGCGCCAGCAGCTTGGACGGACAGGGGGAGGCACCCCTCCACTTT,CASSLDGQGEAPLHF
TRBV9,13,NA,TRBJ1-6,NA,TGTGCCAGCGCTTCAGGGGACAATTCACCCCTCCACTTT,CASASGDNSPLHF
TRBV6-5,14,TRBD1,TRBJ1-2,NA,TGTGCCAGCAGCCCGGGACAGGAGCACTATGGCTACACCTTC,CASSPGQEHYGYTF
TRBV3-1/TRBV3-2,17,NA,TRBJ1-4,NA,TGTGCCAGCAGCTTCCCCTTCTCCGGGGCAACTAATGAAAAACTGTTTTTT,CASSFPFSGATNEKLFF
TRBV11-2,15,TRBD2,TRBJ2-7,NA,TGTGCCAGCAGCTTTGGACTAGCGGAGAACTACGAGCAGTACTTC,CASSFGLAENYEQYF
TRBV11-1,16,TRBD1,TRBJ1-6,NA,TGTGCCAGCAGCTACTATACAGGGGCCCTCAATTCACCCCTCCACTTT,CASSYYTGALNSPLHF
TRBV6-5,13,TRBD1,TRBJ2-7,NA,TGTGCCAGCAGCGGACAGGCCGCCTACGAGCAGTACTTC,CASSGQAAYEQYF
TRBV7-2,16,NA,TRBJ2-1,once,TGTGCCAGCAGTCAAGGGGGACGGGCCAGCGTCGATGAGCAGTTCTTC,CASSQGGRASVDEQFF
TRBV29-1,16,TRBD2,TRBJ2-5,few,TGCAGCGTTGGGGGGGTTCCTAGCGGGCGGACAGAGACCCAGTACTTC,CSVGGVPSGRTETQYF
TRBV2,13,TRBD1,TRBJ1-1,NA,TGTGCCAGCACTGGACAGGGGAACACTGAAGCTTTCTTT,CASTGQGNTEAFF
TRBV14,18,TRBD2,TRBJ2-3,NA,TGTGCCAGCAGCCAAGAGAAGTCGGGACTAGCGGTCACAGATACGCAGTATTTT,CASSQEKSGLAVTDTQYF
TRBV7-2,15,NA,TRBJ2-7,NA,TGTGCCAGCAGCCGTCTAGCGAAAGGCTCCTACGAGCAGTACTTC,CASSRLAKGSYEQYF